This TCR beta chain is from a study of blood T cell repertoires in COVID-19. About the research overall: Specimens from acute and convalescent COVID-19 originated in the United States, Italy and Spain.

V lost 4 bases and J lost 3, with 15 bases in between. Germline assignment: CDR1 MNHEY and CDR2 SMNVEV (reference sequence). The length of the CDR3 is 16 residues. Participants came from some 23 US areas, aged roughly 18 to 89 years. Allocation to cohorts depended on clinical history reported by the participants. Original methodology: Cell counts per sample came from amplifying reference gene primers. Here immunoSEQ multiplex PCR was the method, and the copy in TCRdb shows in-frame clones only, minus some. That table gives V, J and clone size, and the DNA gave D and trimming. The top ten hold roughly 4% of the sample, which has about 230,000 clones, about 90% seen once.

Sequencing was done on a sample of PBMCs or T cells enriched from blood (not recorded which). The rearrangement links TRBV27 to TRBJ2-2; a weak D match, TRBD1 (6 bases). This clonotype was obtained from a woman aged 25 to 39 with acute COVID-19. The CDR3 loop reads CASSSYRELYTGELFF. The CDR3 DNA sequence: TGTGCCAGCAGTTCCTACAGGGAACTTTACACCGGGGAGCTGTTTTTT.